These 32 T cell receptor beta chains came from one sample sequenced in a study of tumor and adjacent non-tumor tissue in lung cancer. The library came from three nested PCR rounds adapted from ARM-PCR protocols. Each CDR3 protein is one row after TCRdb ran MiXCR on the multiplex PCR reads. Of roughly 75,000 distinct CDR3 sequences listed, around 65% are singletons. No cell sorting was done before RNA was extracted from the tissue. Distant lung tissue was collected more than 3 cm away from the tumor edge. Sequencing was done on a sample of distant non-tumor lung tissue. These receptors were collected from a woman aged 50 to 65 with non-small cell lung cancer.

Comments on this clonotype: Possible read error: a much larger clone is one base away. The chain joins TRBV5-5 to TRBJ2-1; 9 bases are a match to TRBD2. The V gene end was trimmed by 5 bases and the J gene end by 8 bases; junction bases not matched to a gene: 14. CDR1 and CDR2 (germline): SGHKS, YYEKEE (reference sequence). The CDR3 is 16 residues long. CDR3 protein: CASSQPGTSFFHEQFF. In DNA form, the CDR3 reads TGTGCCAGCAGTCAACCCGGGACTAGCTTTTTCCATGAGCAGTTCTTC.

The chain has TRBV28 and TRBJ2-2, with a tentative D call TRBD2 (6 bases). Germline V gene sequence: CDR1 MDHEN, CDR2 SYDVKM. V shed 6 bases and J shed 6 bases, with 17 bases lying between them. The CDR3 runs 15 residues. Here the CDR3 DNA reads TGTGCCAGCAGACCGGGACTGAAAGGGGCCGGGGAGCTGTTTTTT. This sequence encodes CASRPGLKGAGELFF.

This clonotype was seen once. At one boundary the junction diverges from the germline segment, which might be a read error. The V and J genes are TRBV11-2 and TRBJ2-7, with 9 bases that match TRBD2. Per the germline V gene, CDR1 is SGHAT and CDR2 is FQNNGV. The CDR3 has 14 residues. CDR3 nucleotide sequence: TGTGCCAGTAGCTTGAGCGGGGGGACCTACGAGCAATACTTC. It codes for CASSLSGGTYEQYF.

Regarding this clonotype: A read error is likely, as this CDR3 ends without the conserved phenylalanine or tryptophan. The rearrangement links TRBV11-2 to TRBJ2-1; maybe TRBD1 (6 bases). Germline V lookup: CDR1 SGHAT, CDR2 FQNNGV. Between the trimmed V and J ends, which lost 5 bases and 9 bases, there was a span of 23 bases. The CDR3 is made up of 16 amino acids. CDR3 region: CASSRMILVGDTEQFI. DNA of the CDR3: TGTGCCAGCAGCCGGATGATACTAGTGGGGGACACTGAGCAGTTCATC.

The chain employs TRBV12-3 or TRBV12-4 and TRBJ2-7; tentative D call: TRBD1 (6 bases). The length of the CDR3 is 14 residues. Trimming removed 10 bases from V and 5 bases from J, with 21 bases in between. Here the CDR3 DNA reads TGTGCCATCAGAGCAGCCGGGACAAGGGACGAGCAGTACTTC. Encoded protein: CAIRAAGTRDEQYF.

On this clonotype itself: A much larger clone differs from this one at a single base, so this may be a read error. The chain uses TRBV12-3 or TRBV12-4 and TRBJ1-2, with a tentative D call TRBD1 (5 bases). There are 14 residues in the CDR3. With 4 bases removed from V and 1 base from J, the gap between germline ends came to 10 bases. The CDR3 is CASSCTGYNYGYTF. CDR3 coding DNA: TGTGCCAGCAGTTGTACAGGTTATAACTATGGCTACACCTTC.

About this clonotype: At one end the junction does not follow the germline gene, possibly because of a read error. V gene TRBV11-3 combines with J gene TRBJ2-3; D unclear. This CDR3 has 15 residues. Germline assignment: CDR1 SGHNT and CDR2 YENEEA. The CDR3 nucleotides read TGTGACAGCAGCTCGAGAGGTGATCCCACAGATACGCAGTATTTT. Protein product: CDSSSRGDPTDTQYF.

This sequence joins TRBV24-1 and TRBJ2-2; 8 bases map to TRBD2. The trim removed 7 bases at V and 2 bases at J, leaving 5 bases unmatched. Germline lookup yields CDR1 KGHDR and CDR2 SFDVKD. The CDR3 runs to 15 residues. The CDR3 sequence: CATSSSGLNTGELFF. The CDR3 DNA is TGTGCCACCAGCTCTAGCGGGCTAAACACCGGGGAGCTGTTTTTT.

This clonotype has only a few counts. The CDR3 DNA follows: TGTGCCAGCACACTAGCTGGAATAGGGAATGAGCAGTTCTTC. Encoded protein: CASTLAGIGNEQFF. The chain links TRBV11-1 to TRBJ2-1, with D perhaps TRBD2 (6 bases). V gave up 7 bases and J gave up 7 bases, with 17 bases separating them. The CDR3 consists of 14 residues. Germline CDR1 SGHAT, CDR2 FQDESV (reference sequence).

In the case of this clonotype: A much larger clonotype is one base distant, so this may be a read error. The chain uses TRBV6-2 or TRBV6-3 and TRBJ2-3; D may be TRBD1 (6 bases). V was cut by 10 bases and J by 2 bases, with 16 bases left in between. From germline, CDR1 is MNHEY and CDR2 SVGEGT. CDR3 length equals 14 residues. In nucleotides, the CDR3 is TGTGCCATCAAAGTGGGACACCTCACAGATACGCAGTATTTT. Residues: CAIKVGHLTDTQYF.

Worth noting for this clonotype: This clone may be a read error of a much larger clone one base away. The V and J genes are TRBV6-1 and TRBJ2-7; TRBD2 agrees at 7 bases. V shed 6 bases and J 5 bases; nucleotides not matched to a gene: 13. From germline, CDR1 is MNHNS and CDR2 SASEGT. This CDR3 is built from 15 residues. Here the CDR3 reads CASSPTGGSRNEQYF. As DNA, the CDR3 is TGTGCCAGCAGCCCTACTGGCGGGAGCAGGAACGAGCAGTACTTC.

This clonotype was found a few times. This may be a read error: a much more frequent sequence differs by one nucleotide. This chain links TRBV20-1 with TRBJ2-1; possibly TRBD2 for D (5 bases). CDR3 length: 14 amino acids. CDR1 DFQATT and CDR2 SNEGSKA come from the germline V gene (reference sequence). CDR3 in amino acids: CSATEDSSYNGQFF. The CDR3 region has the DNA TGCAGTGCAACGGAGGATAGCTCCTACAATGGGCAGTTCTTC.

CDR3 in amino acids: CASSLGQTANTGELFF. The CDR3 DNA reads as TGTGCCAGCAGCTTAGGGCAGACCGCGAACACCGGGGAGCTGTTTTTT. The chain has TRBV7-2 and TRBJ2-2; D not resolved. The V end lost 1 base, the J end lost 0 bases, and 9 bases lay between the germline ends. The germline V gene encodes CDR1 SGHTA and CDR2 FQGNSA. The CDR3 length is 16 residues.

This clonotype showed up just once. A read error may be the cause here, since a much bigger clone is one base away. This chain links TRBV28 with TRBJ1-1; D remains unclear. Germline CDR1 reads MDHEN; CDR2 reads SYDVKM. The CDR3 length is 11 residues. DNA of the CDR3: TGTGCCAGCAGTTTAGTGGGTGAATCTTTCTTT. Its protein product is CASSLVGESFF.

The rearrangement uses TRBV30 and TRBJ1-5; D gene uncertain. The CDR3 covers 13 residues. Germline loops: CDR1 GTSNPN, CDR2 SVGIG (reference sequence). V lost 2 bases and J 5 bases, leaving 10 bases between the germline ends. The CDR3 coding sequence is TGTGCCTGGAGTACCGGTTTCGATCAGCCCCAGCATTTT. Encoded protein: CAWSTGFDQPQHF.

About this clonotype itself: A read error may explain this, as a much larger clone is one base away. The chain recombines TRBV6-5 with TRBJ2-5; no definite D call. The CDR3 covers 16 residues. Trimming cost V 0 bases and J 1 base, with 12 bases left between them. CDR1 and CDR2 from the germline V gene are MNHEY and SVGAGI. CDR3 DNA sequence: TGTGCCAGCAGTTACTCCCTATCGGGCTTCCAAGAGACCCAGTACTTC. This translates into CASSYSLSGFQETQYF.

This clonotype is a singleton in its sample. Because it lacks the conserved phenylalanine or tryptophan at the end, this CDR3 is likely a read error. This sequence joins TRBV11-2 and TRBJ2-5; D is perhaps TRBD2 (6 bases). CDR1 and CDR2 from the germline V gene are SGHAT and FQNNGV. CDR3 length equals 16 residues. Trimming removed 3 bases from V and 4 bases from J, with 18 bases in between. CDR3 residues: CASSFGPAAGTETQYS. DNA for the CDR3: TGTGCCAGCAGCTTCGGGCCCGCGGCGGGGACAGAGACCCAGTACTCC.

This clonotype was found once. J is TRBJ2-7 and V is TRBV4-2, with D possibly being TRBD2 (6 bases). Germline loops: CDR1 LGHNA, CDR2 YNFKEQ. V was shortened by 9 bases and J by 5 bases, with 20 bases between the two germline ends. CDR3 size: 14 residues. CDR3 bases: TGTGCCAGTAACGGGGGTACGGGGACCCACGAGCAGTACTTC. It encodes CASNGGTGTHEQYF.

This clonotype occurred many times. V and J are TRBV20-1 and TRBJ2-7; a possible D gene is TRBD2 (5 bases). The V gene's germline CDR1 is DFQATT and CDR2 SNEGSKA (reference sequence). V lost 3 bases and J 7 bases, leaving 22 bases between the germline ends. The CDR3 sequence is 15 residues long. CDR3 in amino acids: CSARGTRGKEGEQYF. In DNA, the CDR3 is TGCAGTGCTAGGGGCACCCGGGGAAAGGAAGGGGAGCAGTACTTC.

The J gene is TRBJ1-2, the V gene TRBV6-2 or TRBV6-3; D perhaps matches TRBD1 (6 bases). This CDR3 comprises 14 residues. Germline lookup yields CDR1 MNHEY and CDR2 SVGEGT. CDR3 DNA sequence: TGTGTCAACAGCCGCGGACAGAGGCAGGATGGCTACACCTTC. This encodes CVNSRGQRQDGYTF.

In the case of this clonotype: One end of the junction does not line up with germline, which may come from a read error. The V gene is TRBV11-1, the J gene TRBJ2-3; a possible D gene is TRBD1 (6 bases). From germline, CDR1 is SGHAT and CDR2 FQDESV (reference sequence). The CDR3 consists of 14 residues. The CDR3 sequence is CASSLPTGTYTQYF. CDR3 DNA: TGTGCCAGCAGCTTACCGACCGGGACATATACACAGTATTTT.

In its sample, this clonotype was seen many times. The genes are TRBV20-1 and TRBJ2-1; 12 bases agree with TRBD2. Germline V gene lookup returns CDR1 DFQATT and CDR2 SNEGSKA (reference sequence). Losses at the gene ends were 4 bases for V and 3 bases for J; bases not matched to a gene: 7. CDR3 length equals 16 residues. The CDR3 reads CSATTGLAGLYNEQFF. The CDR3 DNA reads TGCAGTGCTACTACGGGACTAGCGGGCCTCTACAATGAGCAGTTCTTC.

This clonotype was seen a handful of times. A clone one base away is much larger, so this may be a read error. The chain joins TRBV20-1 to TRBJ1-1; 7 nucleotides align to TRBD1. The CDR3 runs to 16 residues. Germline V CDR1 and CDR2: DFQATT, SNEGSKA (reference sequence). CDR3 sequence: CSARDPVTGTNTETFF. The CDR3 DNA follows: TGCAGTGCTAGAGATCCCGTGACAGGGACGAACACTGAAACTTTCTTT.

A word on this clonotype: No conserved phenylalanine or tryptophan ends this CDR3, so it is likely a read error. The CDR3 region is CASSLGGTYNEQFI. The CDR3 DNA sequence: TGTGCCAGCAGTTTGGGGGGGACATATAATGAGCAGTTCATC. This chain links TRBV6-6 with TRBJ2-1; maybe TRBD2 (7 bases). The V gene's germline CDR1 is MNHNY and CDR2 SVGAGI (reference sequence). CDR3 length equals 14 residues. Trimming cost V 4 bases and J 7 bases, with 14 bases left between them.

A word on this clonotype: Mismatch with germline at one junction end may stem from a read error. V gene TRBV4-3 combines with J gene TRBJ2-5; TRBD2 is a possible D gene (6 bases). Germline CDR1 reads LGHNA; CDR2 reads YSLEER. The CDR3 runs 14 residues. CDR3 protein: CTSGQETSQETQYF. CDR3 nucleotide sequence: TGCACCAGCGGCCAAGAGACTAGCCAAGAGACCCAGTACTTC.

As to this clonotype: Given the absence of the conserved phenylalanine or tryptophan at the CDR3 end, a read error is likely. Here the CDR3 reads CASRLRGLAVSDEQYL. The DNA for the CDR3 is TGTGCCAGCAGGCTAAGAGGGCTAGCGGTCTCGGACGAGCAGTACTTA. The V and J genes are TRBV11-2 and TRBJ2-7, with TRBD2 matching 7 bases. The CDR3 sequence is 16 residues long. CDR1 is SGHAT and CDR2 is FQNNGV in the germline V gene. Losses at the gene ends were 6 bases for V and 5 bases for J; bases not matched to a gene: 16.

A remark on this clonotype: This may be a read error: a much more frequent sequence differs by one nucleotide. This chain uses TRBV12-3 or TRBV12-4 with TRBJ2-5; tentatively, D is TRBD2 (5 bases). V was trimmed by 1 base and J by 5 bases, leaving 11 bases between them. CDR3 length: 14 residues. The CDR3 sequence is CASSLGREPETQYF. For the CDR3, the DNA is TGTGCCAGCAGTTTAGGACGGGAACCCGAGACCCAGTACTTC.

This clonotype was counted at least ten times. The gene calls are TRBV6-5 and TRBJ1-1; TRBD1 matches at 7 bases. Germline CDR1 MNHEY, CDR2 SVGAGI. The CDR3 sequence is 14 residues long. J gave up 12 bases and V 5 bases, and 15 bases lay outside the gene matches. CDR3 in amino acids: CASSPTRETGSPFF. CDR3 coding DNA: TGTGCCAGCAGTCCTACACGAGAGACAGGGTCGCCTTTCTTT.

In regard to this clonotype: With a much larger clone just one base away, this may be a read error. The rearrangement links TRBV12-3 or TRBV12-4 to TRBJ2-1; 9 nucleotides align to TRBD1. The length of the CDR3 is 15 residues. V lost 6 bases to trimming and J lost 6 bases; unmatched junction nucleotides: 9. The CDR3 spells CASSQDRGGCNEQFF. The CDR3 DNA is TGTGCCAGCAGCCAGGACAGGGGAGGGTGCAATGAGCAGTTCTTC.

To note about this clonotype: An end of the junction differs from the germline gene, which may be a read error. V usage is TRBV6-5 and J usage is TRBJ2-5; 7 nucleotides align to TRBD2. There are 15 residues in the CDR3. Germline V lookup: CDR1 MNHEY, CDR2 SVGAGI. The CDR3: CARRVRVGGSGGQYF. CDR3 bases: TGTGCCCGCAGAGTACGCGTGGGAGGTTCGGGGGGTCAGTACTTC.

On this clonotype: A read error may account for a junction end that differs from germline. The chain combines TRBV11-1 with TRBJ2-3; D may be TRBD2 (5 bases). The CDR3 has 14 amino acids. CDR1 is SGHAT and CDR2 is FQDESV in the germline V gene (reference sequence). The CDR3: CVSYLATGTDTQYF. DNA for the CDR3: TGTGTCAGCTACTTAGCGACCGGGACAGATACGCAGTATTTT.

This clonotype was picked up a small number of times. The chain uses TRBV28 and TRBJ2-1, with 7 bases that match TRBD1. Germline values: CDR1 MDHEN, CDR2 SYDVKM. Trimming took 5 bases from V and 4 from J; bases not matched to a gene: 8. This CDR3 spans 15 amino acids. The CDR3 loop reads CASSPGGESYNEQFF. The CDR3 DNA is TGTGCCAGCAGTCCAGGGGGAGAGTCTTACAATGAGCAGTTCTTC.